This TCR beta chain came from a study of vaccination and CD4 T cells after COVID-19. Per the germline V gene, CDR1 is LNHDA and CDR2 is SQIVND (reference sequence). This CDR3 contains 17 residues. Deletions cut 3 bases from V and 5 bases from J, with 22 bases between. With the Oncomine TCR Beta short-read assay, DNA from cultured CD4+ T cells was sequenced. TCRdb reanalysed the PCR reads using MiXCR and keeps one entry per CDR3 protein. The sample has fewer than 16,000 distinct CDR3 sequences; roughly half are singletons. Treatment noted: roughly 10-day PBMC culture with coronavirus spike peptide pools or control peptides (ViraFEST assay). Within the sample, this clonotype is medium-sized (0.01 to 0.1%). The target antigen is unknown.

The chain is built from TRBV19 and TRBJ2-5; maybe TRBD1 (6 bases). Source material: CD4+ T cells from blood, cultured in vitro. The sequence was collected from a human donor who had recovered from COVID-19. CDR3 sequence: CASSIMGRGINRETQYF. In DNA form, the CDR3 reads TGTGCCAGTAGTATTATGGGCAGGGGTATAAATAGGGAGACCCAGTACTTC.